These 9 T cell receptor beta chains came from one sample sequenced in a study of human T cells and chemical hapten exposure. The time point here: patch test 2, 6 weeks after DPC sensitization. Treatment here: therapeutic diphenylcyclopropenone sensitization with weekly scalp DPC. MiXCR was run by TCRdb on the RACE reads, yielding one entry per CDR3 protein. The table records some 150,000 distinct CDR3 sequences, 12% of them present only once. The sequences come from whole blood, collected in connection with sensitization to the hapten diphenylcyclopropenone (DPC). These receptors came from a woman aged 50 to 60 with alopecia areata. Some clones in this sample may be carry-over from other donors' samples.

This clonotype was seen many times. V gene TRBV24-1 combines with J gene TRBJ2-2; tentative D call: TRBD2 (6 bases). CDR1 is KGHDR and CDR2 is SFDVKD in the germline V gene. V was cut by 4 bases and J by 5 bases, with 10 bases left in between. This CDR3 has 14 residues. The CDR3 sequence: CATSDLGGTGELFF. CDR3 coding DNA: TGTGCCACCAGTGACCTGGGGGGAACCGGGGAGCTGTTTTTT.

This chain joins TRBV7-6 and TRBJ2-3, with unresolved D. There are 13 residues in the CDR3. V lost 0 bases and J 4 bases, leaving 5 bases between the germline ends. Germline V lookup: CDR1 SGHVS, CDR2 FNYEAQ. In nucleotides, the CDR3 is TGTGCCAGCAGCTTAGCGCCTCCAGATACGCAGTATTTT. Encoded protein: CASSLAPPDTQYF.

This clonotype has a count of ten or more. The V and J genes are TRBV4-3 and TRBJ1-5; 7 bases fit TRBD1. The CDR3 spans 15 residues. The V gene's germline CDR1 is LGHNA and CDR2 YSLEER. V gave up 6 bases and J gave up 1 base; unmatched junction bases: 6. The CDR3 DNA sequence: TGCGCCAGCAGGTCCGACAGGGCCAGCAATCAGCCCCAGCATTTT. It yields the protein CASRSDRASNQPQHF.

Ten or more counts support this clonotype. The chain uses TRBV20-1 and TRBJ2-1; TRBD2 matches at 9 bases. CDR1 DFQATT and CDR2 SNEGSKA come from the germline V gene (reference sequence). The V gene end was trimmed by 6 bases and the J gene end by 15 bases; junction bases not matched to a gene: 15. The CDR3 is 13 amino acids. Written as DNA, the CDR3 is TGCAGTGCCCAAAGGGCTAGCGGGGTGAAAATGTTCTTC. Protein: CSAQRASGVKMFF.

This clonotype was detected ten times or more. The genes are TRBV12-3 or TRBV12-4 and TRBJ2-2; no clear D. The CDR3 has 14 amino acids. Trimming pared 2 bases from V and 0 bases from J, leaving 4 bases between. The DNA for the CDR3 is TGTGCCAGCAGTTTAAGGTCGAACACCGGGGAGCTGTTTTTT. Its translation: CASSLRSNTGELFF.

This clonotype has a handful of counts. The J gene is TRBJ2-1, the V gene TRBV6-6; D unresolved. Trimming cost V 5 bases and J 7 bases, with 3 bases left between them. CDR1 is MNHNY, CDR2 SVGAGI, per germline (reference sequence). CDR3 length equals 10 residues. The CDR3 bases are TGTGCCAGCAGTCGAAATGAGCAGTTCTTC. It codes for CASSRNEQFF.

This clonotype occurred a few times. This chain connects TRBV12-3 or TRBV12-4 to TRBJ1-6, with D unresolved. Deletions cut 2 bases from V and 9 bases from J, with 14 bases between. The CDR3 sequence is 15 residues long. The DNA of the CDR3 is TGTGCCAGCAGTTTAAATCAAGGGAAGGGTTCACCCCTCCACTTT. This sequence encodes CASSLNQGKGSPLHF.

This sequence joins TRBV29-1 and TRBJ2-3; D might be TRBD1 (5 bases). Germline-derived CDR1 and CDR2 are SQVTM and ANQGSEA. The CDR3 spans 13 residues. V lost 5 bases and J lost 2, with 11 bases in between. This chain's CDR3 is CSVSTAHTDTQYF. CDR3 coding DNA: TGCAGCGTTTCGACAGCGCACACAGATACGCAGTATTTT.

The chain employs TRBV10-3 and TRBJ2-7; 7 bases align to TRBD2. Germline CDR1 and CDR2: ENHRY and SYGVKD. The CDR3 covers 16 residues. J gave up 2 bases and V 2 bases, and 9 bases lay outside the gene matches. The CDR3 sequence: CAISERASGGAYEQYF. The CDR3 nucleotides read TGTGCCATCAGTGAGAGGGCTAGCGGAGGTGCCTACGAGCAGTACTTC.